This T cell receptor beta chain was profiled in a study of blood T cell repertoires in COVID-19. Measured with immunoSEQ multiplex PCR; TCRdb has only the in-frame clones, and not every one. The sample has a few hundred thousand clones, approximately 90% seen once. Trimming shortened V by 5 bases and J by 6 bases, and 14 bases separated the two germline ends. Germline-derived CDR1 and CDR2 are MNHEY and SVGEGT. The CDR3 contains 13 residues. The chain links TRBV6-2 or TRBV6-3 to TRBJ2-7, with D perhaps TRBD2 (6 bases). The sequence was obtained from a man between 25 and 39 years old who had recovered from COVID-19. Sequenced sample: PBMCs or T cells enriched from blood (not recorded which). CDR3 DNA sequence: TGTGCCAGCAGTCGTTCTCTAGCGCGCGAGCAGTACTTC. This encodes CASSRSLAREQYF.